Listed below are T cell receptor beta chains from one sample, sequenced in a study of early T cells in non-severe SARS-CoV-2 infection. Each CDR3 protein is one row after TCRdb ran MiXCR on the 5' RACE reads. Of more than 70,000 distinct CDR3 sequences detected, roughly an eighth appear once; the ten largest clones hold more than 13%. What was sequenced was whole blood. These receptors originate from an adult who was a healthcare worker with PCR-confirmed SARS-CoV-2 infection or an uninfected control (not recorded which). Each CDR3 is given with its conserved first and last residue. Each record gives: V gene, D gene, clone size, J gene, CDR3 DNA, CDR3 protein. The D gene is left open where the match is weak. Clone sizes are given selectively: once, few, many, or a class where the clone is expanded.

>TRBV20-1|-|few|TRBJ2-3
TGCAGTGCTAGAGATACGGTAGCGGGCACAGATACGCAGTATTTT
CSARDTVAGTDTQYF
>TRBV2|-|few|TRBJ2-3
TGTGCCAGCAGTGAGAATCCGACTAGCACAGATACGCAGTATTTT
CASSENPTSTDTQYF
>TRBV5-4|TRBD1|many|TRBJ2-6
TGTGCCAGCAGCTTGGCCCTAGGGGACAGACCCTCTGGGGCCAACGTCCTGACTTTC
CASSLALGDRPSGANVLTF
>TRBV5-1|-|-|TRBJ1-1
TGCGCCAACCTCAAAGCGGGCACTGAAGCTTTCTTT
CANLKAGTEAFF
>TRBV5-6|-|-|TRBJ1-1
TGTGCCAGCAGCTTGGAACCCGGGGAGACTGAAGCTTTCTTT
CASSLEPGETEAFF
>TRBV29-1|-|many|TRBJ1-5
TGCAGCGTTGAAGATGGAAAGGGGCTACCCCAGCATTTT
CSVEDGKGLPQHF
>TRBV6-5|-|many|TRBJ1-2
TGTGCCAGCAGGCCTAACCGGGACAAACTATATGGCTACACCTTC
CASRPNRDKLYGYTF
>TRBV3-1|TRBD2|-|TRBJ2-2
TGTGCCAGCAGCAAATGGACTAGCGGGGGGAACACCGGGGAGCTTTTTTTT
CASSKWTSGGNTGELFF
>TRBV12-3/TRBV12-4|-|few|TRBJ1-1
TGTGCCAGCAAGAACACTGAAGCTTTCTTT
CASKNTEAFF
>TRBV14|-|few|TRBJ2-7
TGTGCCAGCAGCCGGGCTACAGTCTACGAGCAGTACTTC
CASSRATVYEQYF
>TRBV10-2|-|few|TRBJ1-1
TGCGCCAGCAGTGAGTCGAGTAAACTTGAAGCTTTCTTT
CASSESSKLEAFF
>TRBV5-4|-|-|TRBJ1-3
TGTGCCAGCAGCCCTAATAGACAGGCCAGAGGGAGCTCTGGAAACACCATATATTTT
CASSPNRQARGSSGNTIYF
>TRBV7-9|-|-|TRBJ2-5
TGTGCCAGCAGCGAATTATCTACTAGCAAAGAGACCCAGTACTTC
CASSELSTSKETQYF
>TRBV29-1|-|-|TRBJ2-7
TGCAGCGTGCAACAGGGTTTTACCTACGAGCAGTACTTC
CSVQQGFTYEQYF
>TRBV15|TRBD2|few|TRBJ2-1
TGTGCCACCAGCAGAGATCGGGCGGGGGGCTTCGTAGAGCAGTTCTTC
CATSRDRAGGFVEQFF
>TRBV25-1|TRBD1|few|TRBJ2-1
TGTGCCAGCAGTAGTCTCATGACTACAGGGGGCAGGTACAATGAGCAGTTCTTC
CASSSLMTTGGRYNEQFF
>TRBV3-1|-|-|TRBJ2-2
TGTGCCAGCAGCCAAGATTTTTGGCAGGGTTTACCCGGGGAGCTGTTTTTT
CASSQDFWQGLPGELFF
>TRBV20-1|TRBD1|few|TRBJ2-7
TGCAGTGCAGAGGGACAGGGGATCCACGAGCAGTACTTC
CSAEGQGIHEQYF
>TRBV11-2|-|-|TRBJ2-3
TGTGCCAGCAGCTTCGAGAATCTTAACACAGATACGCAGTATTTT
CASSFENLNTDTQYF
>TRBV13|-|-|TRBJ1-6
TGTGCCAGCAGCTTAGATCCTCCGAGGGGCTCCTATAATTCACCCCTCCACTTT
CASSLDPPRGSYNSPLHF
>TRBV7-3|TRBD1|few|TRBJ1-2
TGTGCCAGCAGCTACGACAGGGAGGGGACCTATGGCTACACCTTC
CASSYDREGTYGYTF
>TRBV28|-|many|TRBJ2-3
TGTGCCAGCACCCCTCTGGGATTCACAGATACGCAGTATTTT
CASTPLGFTDTQYF
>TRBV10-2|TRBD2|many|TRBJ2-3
TGCGCCAGCAGAGAGACTAGCGGGCAAGCAGATACGCAGTATTTT
CASRETSGQADTQYF
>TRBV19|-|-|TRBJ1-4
TGTGCCAGTAGTGACCGGACAGTTCTTAATGAAAAACTGTTTTTT
CASSDRTVLNEKLFF
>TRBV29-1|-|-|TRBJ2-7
TGCAGCGTTGCCCCCGGACTCCACTCCTACGAGCAGTACTTC
CSVAPGLHSYEQYF
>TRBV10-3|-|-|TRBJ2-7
TGTGCCATCAGTGAGGGAGGGTACGAGCAGTACTTC
CAISEGGYEQYF
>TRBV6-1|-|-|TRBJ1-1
TGTGCCAGCAGTGTTCAGAGTGAAGCTTTCTTT
CASSVQSEAFF
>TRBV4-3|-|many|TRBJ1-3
TGCGCCAGCAGCCAACATCCAGACTCTGGAAACACCATATATTTT
CASSQHPDSGNTIYF
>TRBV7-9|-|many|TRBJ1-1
TGTGCCAGCAGCTTCAAAGGGCATCCCTCGGGAAAAGCTTTCTTT
CASSFKGHPSGKAFF
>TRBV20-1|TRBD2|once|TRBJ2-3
TGCAGTGCTGGGCCCCCCGGTAGCGGGGTCACAGATACGCAGTATTTT
CSAGPPGSGVTDTQYF
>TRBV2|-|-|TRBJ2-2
TGTGCCAGCAGTGTCGGACCGAACACCGGGGAGCTGTTTTTT
CASSVGPNTGELFF
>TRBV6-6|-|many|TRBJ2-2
TGTGCCAGCAGTTACACTGACAGTAAGCCCGGGGAGCTGTTTTTT
CASSYTDSKPGELFF
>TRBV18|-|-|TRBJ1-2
TGTGCCAGCTCACCCTCCCAGGGATATGGCTACACCTTC
CASSPSQGYGYTF
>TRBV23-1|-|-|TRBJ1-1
TGCGCCAGCAGTCATCCACACTTCGACAAGAACACTGAAGCTTTCTTT
CASSHPHFDKNTEAFF
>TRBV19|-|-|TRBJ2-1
TGTGCCAGTAGTATAGCCCAGGGTTACAATGAGCAGTTCTTC
CASSIAQGYNEQFF
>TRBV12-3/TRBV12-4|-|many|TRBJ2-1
TGTGCCAGCAGTTCCTTGGGGCCCGACCGATTCTTC
CASSSLGPDRFF
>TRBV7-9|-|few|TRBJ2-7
TGTTCGGGTGCTGTGGACCTTTACGAGCAGTACTTC
CSGAVDLYEQYF
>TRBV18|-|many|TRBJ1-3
TGTGCCAGCTCACCACCGTCGTCCTCTGGAAACACCATATATTTT
CASSPPSSSGNTIYF
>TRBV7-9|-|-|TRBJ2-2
TGTGCCAGCAGCTTAGAGGGTTTGACCGGGGAGCTGTTTTTT
CASSLEGLTGELFF
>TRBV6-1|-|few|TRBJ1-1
TGTGCCAGCAGTAGACGGGAGAACACTGAAGCTTTCTTT
CASSRRENTEAFF
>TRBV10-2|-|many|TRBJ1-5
TGCGCCAGCGGGACCTTCGGGAGCAATCAGCCCCAGCATTTT
CASGTFGSNQPQHF
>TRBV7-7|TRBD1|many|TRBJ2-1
TGTGCCAGCAGCAAGAGGACAGGGGCATACAATGAGCAGTTCTTC
CASSKRTGAYNEQFF
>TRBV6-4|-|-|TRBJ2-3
TGTGCCAGCAGTGACCGACCCACAGATACGCAGTATTTT
CASSDRPTDTQYF
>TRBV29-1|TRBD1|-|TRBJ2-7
TGCAGCGTACAGTCCCGGGACAGGGGATACGAGCAGTACTTC
CSVQSRDRGYEQYF